This is a list of T cell receptor beta chains from one sample in a study of cytomegalovirus exposure and HLA in healthy donors. The table came from immunoSEQ multiplex PCR; TCRdb's copy has only in-frame clones and leaves some out. The sample yields about 280,000 clones, 70% to 90% seen once. The sequenced sample consisted of PBMCs. All receptors come from a woman between 18 and 30 years old in good health and CMV-seronegative. Both conserved end residues are part of each CDR3. D genes are given only for firm matches. Size is omitted from some rows. Given values are once, few, many or a class for expanded clones.

-	TRBV25-1	TRBJ2-7	-	CASKDSFYEQYF	TGTGCCAGCAAGGACTCGTTTTACGAGCAGTACTTC
-	TRBV30	TRBJ1-1	-	CAWSAGVWVEAFF	TGTGCCTGGAGTGCGGGTGTGTGGGTTGAAGCTTTCTTT
-	TRBV18	TRBJ2-1	TRBD2	CASSPISAGGSSEEQFF	TGTGCCAGCTCACCCATATCGGCGGGGGGATCATCCGAGGAGCAGTTCTTC
-	TRBV6-1	TRBJ1-1	-	CASSLHLNTEAFF	TGTGCCAGCAGTTTACATCTGAACACTGAAGCTTTCTTT
-	TRBV19	TRBJ1-6	-	CASSTQVSNSPLHF	TGTGCCAGTAGTACACAGGTTTCGAATTCACCCCTCCACTTT
once	TRBV6-5	TRBJ2-7	-	CASSSGGQTNTYEQYF	TGTGCCAGCAGTTCAGGAGGGCAGACTAATACCTACGAGCAGTACTTC
-	TRBV7-8	TRBJ2-7	-	CASSLASSYEQYF	TGTGCCAGCAGCTTAGCGAGCTCCTACGAGCAGTACTTC
-	TRBV7-9	TRBJ2-7	-	CSSSPVGLAYEQYF	TGTTCCAGCAGCCCTGTTGGACTTGCCTACGAGCAGTACTTC
-	TRBV18	TRBJ1-2	-	CASSPLQGGGYTF	TGTGCCAGCTCACCGCTTCAGGGCGGCGGCTACACCTTC
few	TRBV6-1	TRBJ1-1	-	CASSDQGSFSEAFF	TGTGCCAGCAGTGACCAGGGATCTTTCTCTGAAGCTTTCTTT
-	TRBV5-6	TRBJ1-1	-	CASSLGLGGNTEAFF	TGTGCCAGCAGCTTGGGTTTAGGGGGGAACACTGAAGCTTTCTTT